Presented here are 5 T cell receptor beta chains from one specimen sequenced in a study of T cell changes during pregnancy in multiple sclerosis. The protocol was immunoSEQ multiplex PCR, while the TCRdb copy is restricted to in-frame clones and leaves out a portion. The sample contains around 71,000 clones, around 92% of which appear only once. Specimen: peripheral blood, collected after pregnancy. These receptors came from a female donor with multiple sclerosis, enrolled in a pregnancy study.

This sequence joins TRBV30 and TRBJ2-3; TRBD2 agrees at 7 bases. The junction had 6 bases not matched to a gene; V was cut back by 5 bases and J by 4 bases. There are 13 residues in the CDR3. The germline V gene encodes CDR1 GTSNPN and CDR2 SVGIG (reference sequence). CDR3 nucleotides: TGTGCCTGGGATCGACGGGGGGCAGATACGCAGTATTTT. This translates into CAWDRRGADTQYF.

The chain uses TRBV6-5 and TRBJ1-1; the match to TRBD1 covers 9 bases. The junction had 4 bases not matched to a gene; V was cut back by 5 bases and J by 6 bases. Germline values: CDR1 MNHEY, CDR2 SVGAGI. The CDR3 has 13 amino acids. In DNA form, the CDR3 reads TGTGCCAGCAGTCTACGGGACAGGGCTGAAGCTTTCTTT. Translating gives CASSLRDRAEAFF.

The J gene is TRBJ2-4, the V gene TRBV5-1, with D maybe TRBD1 (6 bases). Trimming left V 3 bases short and J 8 bases short, with 21 bases between. Looked up from germline, CDR1 is SGHRS and CDR2 is YFSETQ. The CDR3 runs to 16 residues. The CDR3 coding sequence is TGCGCCAGCAGCTCTACAGGGTCGCGTGAGATTGACATTCAGTACTTC. It codes for CASSSTGSREIDIQYF.

In its sample, this clone was seen once. The rearrangement links TRBV7-8 to TRBJ1-1; 7 nucleotides align to TRBD1. The CDR3 contains 14 residues. Per germline, CDR1 SGHVS and CDR2 FQNEAQ. The V and J ends lost 6 bases and 1 base, in that order; junction bases with no gene match: 5. As DNA, the CDR3 is TGTGCCAGCAGGAGGGGGCAGACGAACACTGAAGCTTTCTTT. Translating it yields CASRRGQTNTEAFF.

This clone was observed at least ten times. The chain links TRBV2 to TRBJ1-1; D gene ambiguous. Between the trimmed V and J ends, which lost 6 bases and 1 base, there was a span of 12 bases. The CDR3 consists of 14 residues. From germline, CDR1 is SNHLY and CDR2 FYNNEI. The CDR3: CASRTDFRNTEAFF. The CDR3, as DNA: TGTGCCAGCAGAACAGATTTCCGGAACACTGAAGCTTTCTTT.